This record covers a single T cell receptor (beta chain). As yet, its antigen is unknown. Since a much larger clone is just one base distant, this may be a read error. The data were obtained in a study of beta chain features in type 1 diabetes. At the level of the study: Age, gender and cell yields were alike across patients and healthy donors. Study-level findings and limits: VDJ junctions from type 1 diabetes patients carried fewer insertions and larger deletions. Moderately but significantly shorter TCRB CDR3s were found in Type 1 diabetes patients in all four CD4+ subsets.

This CDR3 has 13 residues. V lost 5 bases and J lost 5; bases outside the gene matches: 5. The germline gives CDR1 SGHTS, CDR2 YDEGEE. Sorting based on CD45RO/CCR7/CD25/CD127/CD95/CD27 separated CD4+ naive, central memory, regulatory and stem cell-like memory cells. The entirety of the isolated RNA underwent reverse transcription, so expressed TCRB transcripts were sequenced. Profiling relied on immunoSEQ multiplex PCR, and the TCRdb table lists in-frame clones only, not all of them. The repertoire has 300,000 to 400,000 clones, around 9.6% of them found once; the top ten carry about 0.63%. The chain joins TRBV5-8 to TRBJ2-5; 8 bases match TRBD1. This TCR was sampled from a man aged 25-40 years with type 1 diabetes. Sequences were obtained from central memory CD4+ T cells from blood. CDR3 in amino acids: CASRQTGVETQYF. DNA for the CDR3: TGTGCCAGCAGACAGACAGGGGTGGAGACCCAGTACTTC.